The following is a T cell receptor (beta chain) sequence with its context. Its antigen is still unknown. TCR beta CDR3 regions were amplified from RNA. The TCR CDR3 was amplified in a first-round RT-PCR using the HTBI primer set. One entry per CDR3 protein results from TCRdb running MiXCR on the multiplex PCR reads. The sample lists 620,000 or so distinct CDR3 sequences; more than 14% were seen once. This entry comes from a study of T cells in Graves' hyperthyroidism and ophthalmopathy. General observations from the study: Stable hyperthyroidism was told apart from ophthalmopathy by a model built on 13 V-J features.

The CDR3 sequence is 11 residues long. Germline values: CDR1 GTSNPN, CDR2 SVGIG (reference sequence). The germline V and J ends were trimmed by 1 base and 16 bases, with 14 bases remaining between them. Uncontrolled infection, other autoimmune disease, pregnancy and lactation each barred patients from inclusion. PBMCs stemmed from over 7.5 ml fresh peripheral blood. Sequencing was done on a sample of blood. The source of this sequence is a woman in her forties or fifties with Graves' ophthalmopathy. This chain uses TRBV30 with TRBJ2-4, with D perhaps given as TRBD1 or TRBD2 (5 bases each). This chain's CDR3 is CAWSGGGTKYF. The CDR3 DNA reads as TGTGCCTGGAGTGGTGGGGGAACGAAATACTTC.